Below are 14 T cell receptor beta chains sequenced from a single sample in a study of cytomegalovirus exposure and HLA in healthy donors. The PCR was carried out with 60 Vbeta primers and 13 Jbeta primers. Produced via immunoSEQ multiplex PCR; TCRdb's table is partial and in-frame only. This sample yields roughly 160,000 clones, of which 80% are seen a single time; about 4.5% belongs to the top ten. What was sequenced was PBMCs. The receptors were gathered from a man aged 25 to 40 in good health and CMV-seronegative.

The chain uses TRBV28 and TRBJ2-7; TRBD2 might be the D (5 bases). This CDR3 has 15 residues. Germline CDR1 MDHEN, CDR2 SYDVKM. V lost 9 bases and J lost 2, with 20 bases in between. The CDR3 protein is CASRWVIGGTYEQYF. Here the CDR3 DNA reads TGTGCCAGTCGATGGGTAATAGGAGGAACCTACGAGCAGTACTTC.

The CDR3 region is CASSSGTGDYQPQHF. The CDR3, as DNA: TGTGCCAGCAGCTCCGGGACAGGGGATTACCAGCCCCAGCATTTT. The gene calls are TRBV9 and TRBJ1-5; TRBD1 aligns across 10 bases. With V trimmed by 4 bases and J by 7 bases, 8 bases remained unmatched. The CDR3 sequence is 15 residues long. Germline assignment: CDR1 SGDLS and CDR2 YYNGEE. Looking up the rest from reference TRBV9 and TRBJ1-5 gives the full variable domain: DSGVTQTPKHLITATGQRVTLRCSPRSGDLSVYWYQQSLDQGLQFLIQYYNGEERAKGNILERFSAQQFPDLHSELNLSSLELGDSALYFCASSSGTGDYQPQHFGDGTRLSIL.

This sequence joins TRBV7-9 and TRBJ1-2; D gene unclear. This CDR3 spans 11 amino acids. V shed 2 bases and J shed 5 bases, with 3 bases lying between them. The V gene's germline CDR1 is SEHNR and CDR2 FQNEAQ (reference sequence). The CDR3 spells CASSLSYGYTF. Written as DNA, the CDR3 is TGTGCCAGCAGCTTATCATATGGCTACACCTTC.

This clone appeared a few times. The chain links TRBV18 to TRBJ1-5; the D gene is possibly TRBD1 (5 bases). Germline CDR1 reads KGHSH; CDR2 reads LQKENI. CDR3 length: 14 amino acids. V gave up 4 bases and J gave up 5 bases, with 12 bases separating them. The chain's CDR3 is CASSLAGPYQPQHF. Here the CDR3 DNA reads TGTGCCAGCTCACTGGCAGGGCCCTATCAGCCCCAGCATTTT.

This clone was observed once. This chain connects TRBV29-1 to TRBJ2-2, with D possibly matching TRBD1 (5 bases). V lost 0 bases, J lost 0 bases, and 11 bases lay in between. Germline CDR1 and CDR2: SQVTM and ANQGSEA. The CDR3 is 16 residues long. CDR3 sequence (DNA): TGCAGCGTTGAAGATTGGGGCGGCGCGAACACCGGGGAGCTGTTTTTT. It yields the protein CSVEDWGGANTGELFF.

This rearrangement joins TRBV5-1 to TRBJ2-5; tentative D call: TRBD2 (5 bases). CDR1 and CDR2 (germline): SGHRS, YFSETQ. The CDR3 spans 14 residues. The V end was cut by 2 bases, the J end by 0 bases, with 8 bases between. CDR3 nucleotide sequence: TGCGCCAGCAGCTTATACGGGAACCAAGAGACCCAGTACTTC. This sequence encodes CASSLYGNQETQYF.

The chain combines TRBV7-2 with TRBJ1-2; 8 bases line up with TRBD1. The CDR3 is 13 residues long. V was clipped by 5 bases and J by 6 bases; unmatched bases: 5. Germline CDR1 is SGHTA and CDR2 is FQGNSA. CDR3 region: CASSLDREDGYTF. The CDR3 DNA is TGTGCCAGCAGCCTGGACAGGGAGGATGGCTACACCTTC.

This rearrangement joins TRBV5-1 to TRBJ1-3; D is undetermined. V lost 0 bases, J lost 2 bases, and 15 bases lay in between. The CDR3 consists of 17 residues. In germline, CDR1 is SGHRS, CDR2 YFSETQ. The DNA of the CDR3 is TGCGCCAGCAGCTTGGCCAGCGGAGGAAGAGCTGGAAACACCATATATTTT. Translating it yields CASSLASGGRAGNTIYF.

The CDR3 region has the DNA TGTGCCAGCAGCCAAGCGACCGGGAGGTACGATGAGCAGTTCTTC. This gives the protein CASSQATGRYDEQFF. V gene TRBV14 combines with J gene TRBJ2-1, with TRBD2 identical over 7 bases. Germline V gives CDR1 SGHDN, CDR2 FVKESK. With 1 base clipped from V and 8 bases from J, the junction kept 8 bases outside the gene matches. The CDR3 runs 15 residues.

The chain combines TRBV9 with TRBJ2-2; D not resolved. V was clipped by 4 bases and J by 7 bases, with 11 bases between them. The CDR3 is made up of 13 amino acids. Germline V gene sequence: CDR1 SGDLS, CDR2 YYNGEE. Here the CDR3 DNA reads TGTGCCAGCAGCCCCCGTCCCGTCGGGGAGCTGTTTTTT. Protein: CASSPRPVGELFF.

This chain joins TRBV6-5 and TRBJ1-1; D is perhaps TRBD1 (6 bases). The V gene's germline CDR1 is MNHEY and CDR2 SVGAGI. V lost 6 bases and J lost 9, with 17 bases in between. This CDR3 comprises 13 residues. CDR3 sequence reads: CASSRKTGPKAFF. In DNA form, the CDR3 reads TGTGCCAGCAGCCGAAAGACAGGACCCAAAGCTTTCTTT.

The CDR3 sequence is CASSVGAGPPSSTDTQYF. The CDR3 DNA reads as TGTGCCAGCAGCGTAGGGGCAGGGCCTCCCTCTAGCACAGATACGCAGTATTTT. The rearrangement links TRBV9 to TRBJ2-3; D is possibly TRBD1 (5 bases). The CDR3 is made up of 18 amino acids. CDR1 and CDR2 from the germline V gene are SGDLS and YYNGEE. V lost 0 bases to trimming and J lost 0 bases, with 17 bases between them.

The rearrangement uses TRBV30 and TRBJ2-7, with 9 bases that match TRBD1. Unmatched junction bases numbered 8, after V lost 2 bases and J lost 6 bases. Germline V CDR1 and CDR2: GTSNPN, SVGIG (reference sequence). The CDR3 is 14 residues long. CDR3 nucleotides: TGTGCCTGGAGTAAGGGACAGGGTGGAAGCGAGCAGTACTTC. Residues: CAWSKGQGGSEQYF.

This clone was recorded a few times. The gene calls are TRBV9 and TRBJ1-2, with 10 bases lining up with TRBD1. There are 14 residues in the CDR3. Trimming cost V 0 bases and J 8 bases; bases outside gene matches: 4. The germline V gene has CDR1 SGDLS and CDR2 YYNGEE. CDR3: CASSVGQGAGGYTF. In DNA form, the CDR3 reads TGTGCCAGCAGCGTAGGACAGGGGGCGGGGGGCTACACCTTC.